These 10 T cell receptor beta chains were sequenced from one sample in a study of technical replicates of blood from a few donors. The repertoire was sequenced with immunoSEQ multiplex PCR; TCRdb's copy has only in-frame clones and lacks some. The sample contains fewer than 80,000 clones, about nine tenths of which appear only once. Specimen: PBMCs. The source is a human donor in good health. Some clones in this sample may be carry-over from other donors' samples.

This clone was observed a few times. This rearrangement joins TRBV7-9 to TRBJ1-1, with D uncertain. Germline V gene sequence: CDR1 SEHNR, CDR2 FQNEAQ (reference sequence). Trimming left V 5 bases short and J 2 bases short, with 6 bases between. There are 12 residues in the CDR3. DNA of the CDR3: TGTGCCAGCAGCCCCTTCAACACTGAAGCTTTCTTT. Protein sequence: CASSPFNTEAFF.

The chain carries TRBV5-6 and TRBJ2-3; D possibly corresponds to TRBD2 (5 bases). From germline, CDR1 is SGHDT and CDR2 YYEEEE. The CDR3 covers 16 residues. Trimming took off 4 bases at V and 4 bases at J, with 19 bases between the two ends. CDR3 sequence reads: CASSTTGRRIPDTQYF. The CDR3 nucleotides read TGTGCCAGCAGCACGACGGGAAGACGCATTCCAGATACGCAGTATTTT. Full variable domain (remainder filled in from reference TRBV5-6 and TRBJ2-3): DAGVTQSPTHLIKTRGQQVTLRCSPKSGHDTVSWYQQALGQGPQFIFQYYEEEERQRGNFPDRFSGHQFPNYSSELNVNALLLGDSALYLCASSTTGRRIPDTQYFGPGTRLTVL.

The rearrangement uses TRBV5-4 and TRBJ2-1; 9 positions agree with TRBD2. V lost 4 bases and J lost 4; bases outside the gene matches: 6. The CDR3 is 15 residues long. Germline V gene lookup returns CDR1 SGHNT and CDR2 YYREEE (reference sequence). The CDR3 region has the DNA TGTGCCAGCAGCAGCCGGCGGGGGGGATACAATGAGCAGTTCTTC. Amino acid sequence: CASSSRRGGYNEQFF.

The CDR3 sequence is CASSHPYTGPSNTGELFF. The CDR3 nucleotides read TGTGCCAGCAGCCACCCATACACAGGGCCCTCGAACACCGGGGAGCTGTTTTTT. The gene calls are TRBV7-9 and TRBJ2-2; possibly TRBD1 for D (6 bases). V gave up 5 bases and J gave up 0 bases, with 19 bases separating them. This CDR3 spans 18 amino acids. In germline, CDR1 is SEHNR, CDR2 FQNEAQ (reference sequence).

The genes are TRBV19 and TRBJ1-1; D gene ambiguous. V was shortened by 4 bases and J by 0 bases, with 12 bases between the two germline ends. The germline V gene has CDR1 LNHDA and CDR2 SQIVND (reference sequence). The CDR3 has 15 residues. This CDR3 reads CASSRGEAMNTEAFF. The CDR3 DNA is TGTGCCAGTAGTAGGGGAGAGGCAATGAACACTGAAGCTTTCTTT.

This chain connects TRBV7-8 to TRBJ2-5, with 10 bases identical to TRBD2. The V gene's germline CDR1 is SGHVS and CDR2 FQNEAQ. The CDR3 is 18 amino acids. Germline trimming cut 2 bases from V and 5 bases from J; bases unmatched to any gene: 14. The DNA of the CDR3 is TGTGCCAGCAGCTTAAGGATCCTTGTTAGCGGGGGGATGGAGACCCAGTACTTC. This sequence encodes CASSLRILVSGGMETQYF.

The chain couples TRBV19 to TRBJ1-4; D not resolved. V was pared by 11 bases and J by 0 bases, with 10 bases between. The germline V gene has CDR1 LNHDA and CDR2 SQIVND (reference sequence). CDR3 length equals 13 residues. The chain's CDR3 is CAEISATNEKLFF. In nucleotides, the CDR3 is TGTGCCGAGATTTCTGCAACTAATGAAAAACTGTTTTTT.

The chain recombines TRBV28 with TRBJ1-1; no clear D. The germline gives CDR1 MDHEN, CDR2 SYDVKM. CDR3 length equals 11 residues. The V end was cut by 6 bases, the J end by 4 bases, with 6 bases between. Written as DNA, the CDR3 is TGTGCCAGCAGCGTCCCCACTGAAGCTTTCTTT. Protein sequence: CASSVPTEAFF. Supplemented by reference TRBV28 and TRBJ1-1, the full variable domain reads DVKVTQSSRYLVKRTGEKVFLECVQDMDHENMFWYRQDPGLGLRLIYFSYDVKMKEKGDIPEGYSVSREKKERFSLILESASTNQTSMYLCASSVPTEAFFGQGTRLTVV.

The gene calls are TRBV7-9 and TRBJ2-2; TRBD2 agrees at 8 bases. V shed 3 bases and J 1 base; nucleotides not matched to a gene: 4. Germline V gene lookup returns CDR1 SEHNR and CDR2 FQNEAQ (reference sequence). The CDR3 sequence is 16 residues long. The CDR3 DNA follows: TGTGCCAGCAGCTTGGTAGCGGGGTTGAACACCGGGGAGCTGTTTTTT. This gives the protein CASSLVAGLNTGELFF.

This chain links TRBV6-1 with TRBJ2-3; D ambiguous. In germline, CDR1 is MNHNS, CDR2 SASEGT. This CDR3 has 14 residues. Trimming took 3 bases from V and 3 from J, leaving 10 bases between them. The CDR3 protein is CASSDLVSTDTQYF. CDR3 in DNA: TGTGCCAGCAGTGACCTAGTTAGTACAGATACGCAGTATTTT.